At least ten counts were recorded for the clone carrying this T cell receptor beta chain. Methods used by the authors: Estimation of nucleated cell counts was performed using reference gene primer amplification. Method: immunoSEQ multiplex PCR; TCRdb's copy keeps in-frame clones and lacks some. The V and J calls and clone size are taken from that table; D and trimming were inferred from the DNA. The data contain 250,000 to 300,000 clones, more than 85% of them singletons. V was shortened by 1 base and J by 0 bases, with 13 bases between the two germline ends. Germline values: CDR1 SGHNT, CDR2 YENEEA. The CDR3 spans 18 residues. The source of the sample is a study of blood T cell repertoires in COVID-19. Looking at the study overall: Samples taken during acute and convalescent COVID-19 were collected in the United States, Italy and Spain. From T cells, B-cell-depleted T cells, or PBMCs came the material, which was cDNA or gDNA.

The chain employs TRBV11-3 and TRBJ1-6; weak D call: TRBD1 (5 bases). Sequencing was carried out using peripheral blood. This receptor was identified in a man in his late teens or twenties with active or convalescent COVID-19. In nucleotides, the CDR3 is TGTGCCAGCAGCTTAGTTTCGGGGGTCGGCTCCTATAATTCACCCCTCCACTTT. Translating gives CASSLVSGVGSYNSPLHF.